The rows below give T cell receptor beta chains drawn from one sample of a study of regulatory T cells in long-lasting Graves disease. TCRdb re-derived calls from the multiplex PCR reads in MiXCR, one entry per CDR3 protein. The sample comprises 450,000 to 600,000 distinct CDR3 sequences, about 14% of which are singletons, and approximately 9.3% rests with the top ten. These data are also associated with another study on T cells in Graves' hyperthyroidism and ophthalmopathy.

Here the sequenced sample was peripheral blood mononuclear cells (PBMCs), taken at new diagnosis, from a patient treated with antithyroid drugs. The receptor set was obtained from a man aged 30 to 39 with Graves disease. The CDR3 runs from the conserved cysteine through the conserved F or W. The order of the fields is clone size, CDR3 length, V gene, D gene, J gene, CDR3 protein, CDR3 DNA. A D gene is named only where the DNA matches it firmly. A clone size is listed for some rows: how often the clone was seen (once, few, many), or a class if it is expanded.

size: .; length: 18; V: TRBV4-1; D: .; J: TRBJ2-1; CDR3: CASSQRVTGTWGVNEQFF; DNA: TGCGCCAGCAGCCAACGAGTCACCGGGACTTGGGGGGTTAATGAGCAGTTCTTC
size: many; length: 16; V: TRBV19; D: .; J: TRBJ1-5; CDR3: CASSIAQDQGNQPQHF; DNA: TGTGCCAGTAGTATAGCCCAGGACCAGGGCAATCAGCCCCAGCATTTT
size: many; length: 13; V: TRBV18; D: .; J: TRBJ1-1; CDR3: CASSPPSYTEAFF; DNA: TGTGCCAGCTCACCACCCAGCTACACTGAAGCTTTCTTT
size: many; length: 13; V: TRBV18; D: .; J: TRBJ1-2; CDR3: CASSQTMEYGYTF; DNA: TGTGCCAGCTCACAAACTATGGAGTATGGCTACACCTTC
size: few; length: 15; V: TRBV12-3/TRBV12-4; D: TRBD1; J: TRBJ2-7; CDR3: CASSLLRQGSHEQYF; DNA: TGTGCCAGCAGTTTGTTAAGACAGGGTTCCCACGAGCAGTACTTC
size: many; length: 12; V: TRBV11-1; D: .; J: TRBJ2-3; CDR3: CASSLLGDTQYF; DNA: TGTGCCAGCAGCTTACTTGGTGATACGCAGTATTTT
size: .; length: 13; V: TRBV27; D: .; J: TRBJ2-7; CDR3: CASSSLLGYEQYF; DNA: TGTGCCAGCAGTTCCCTCCTAGGCTACGAGCAGTACTTC
size: .; length: 15; V: TRBV24-1; D: .; J: TRBJ2-3; CDR3: CATSEGGKVTDTQYF; DNA: TGTGCCACCTCGGAAGGGGGGAAAGTCACAGATACGCAGTATTTT
size: many; length: 12; V: TRBV29-1; D: .; J: TRBJ1-1; CDR3: CSWEGMNTEAFF; DNA: TGCAGCTGGGAGGGAATGAACACTGAAGCTTTCTTT
size: many; length: 18; V: TRBV12-3/TRBV12-4; D: TRBD1; J: TRBJ2-7; CDR3: CASRAGTFSGTGIDEQYF; DNA: TGTGCCAGCAGGGCCGGTACGTTTTCCGGGACAGGGATCGACGAGCAGTACTTC
size: many; length: 12; V: TRBV2; D: .; J: TRBJ2-2; CDR3: CASRASAGELFF; DNA: TGTGCCAGCAGGGCTAGCGCCGGGGAGCTGTTTTTT
size: many; length: 14; V: TRBV11-2; D: .; J: TRBJ2-7; CDR3: CASRLKRGGYEQYF; DNA: TGTGCCAGCAGGCTCAAAAGGGGTGGGTACGAGCAGTACTTC
size: many; length: 15; V: TRBV7-2; D: .; J: TRBJ1-1; CDR3: CASSLAPEWGTEAFF; DNA: TGTGCCAGCAGCTTAGCCCCAGAGTGGGGAACTGAAGCTTTCTTT
size: many; length: 13; V: TRBV20-1; D: .; J: TRBJ1-1; CDR3: CSAPIGQNTEAFF; DNA: TGCAGTGCTCCTATCGGCCAGAACACTGAAGCTTTCTTT
size: many; length: 17; V: TRBV25-1; D: .; J: TRBJ2-1; CDR3: CASSETEGGPSYNEQFF; DNA: TGTGCCAGCAGTGAGACCGAGGGGGGGCCTTCCTACAATGAGCAGTTCTTC
size: few; length: 12; V: TRBV29-1; D: .; J: TRBJ1-2; CDR3: CSVAVAGFGYTF; DNA: TGCAGCGTTGCAGTGGCAGGGTTTGGCTACACCTTC
size: .; length: 14; V: TRBV6-1; D: TRBD1; J: TRBJ1-5; CDR3: CASSRQGPGQPQHF; DNA: TGTGCCAGCAGTCGACAGGGGCCCGGACAGCCCCAGCATTTT
size: few; length: 13; V: TRBV20-1; D: .; J: TRBJ2-5; CDR3: CSAPDLSPETQYF; DNA: TGCAGTGCTCCGGACCTTTCACCGGAGACCCAGTACTTC
size: .; length: 15; V: TRBV10-3; D: .; J: TRBJ2-1; CDR3: CAITSIGGAHNEQFF; DNA: TGTGCCATCACCTCAATAGGGGGGGCCCACAATGAGCAGTTCTTC
size: many; length: 14; V: TRBV20-1; D: .; J: TRBJ1-1; CDR3: CSAWDPGRNTEAFF; DNA: TGCAGTGCGTGGGATCCAGGGAGGAACACTGAAGCTTTCTTT
size: few; length: 15; V: TRBV27; D: .; J: TRBJ1-6; CDR3: CASSLAWEYNSPLHF; DNA: TGTGCCAGCAGTTTAGCATGGGAGTATAATTCACCCCTCCACTTT
size: many; length: 12; V: TRBV30; D: .; J: TRBJ2-1; CDR3: CAWEAPGNEQFF; DNA: TGTGCCTGGGAAGCCCCGGGCAATGAGCAGTTCTTC
size: many; length: 15; V: TRBV5-1; D: .; J: TRBJ2-1; CDR3: CASSSYLSSYNEQFF; DNA: TGCGCCAGCAGCTCTTACCTTAGCTCCTACAATGAGCAGTTCTTC
size: few; length: 15; V: TRBV20-1; D: .; J: TRBJ1-2; CDR3: CSANVRSLKNYGYTF; DNA: TGCAGTGCTAATGTTCGGTCCCTAAAGAACTATGGCTACACCTTC
size: .; length: 15; V: TRBV12-3/TRBV12-4; D: TRBD1; J: TRBJ1-5; CDR3: CASSPTGAPNQPQHF; DNA: TGTGCCAGCAGCCCTACAGGGGCCCCCAATCAGCCCCAGCATTTT
size: many; length: 17; V: TRBV7-9; D: TRBD2; J: TRBJ2-7; CDR3: CASSGPASGGDPYEQYF; DNA: TGTGCCAGCAGCGGGCCCGCTAGCGGAGGAGATCCCTACGAGCAGTACTTC
size: .; length: 15; V: TRBV30; D: TRBD1; J: TRBJ2-4; CDR3: CAWSAPGTGINIQYF; DNA: TGTGCCTGGAGTGCCCCAGGGACAGGTATAAACATTCAGTACTTC
size: many; length: 11; V: TRBV7-2; D: .; J: TRBJ2-5; CDR3: CASSLTETQYF; DNA: TGTGCCAGCAGCTTAACAGAGACCCAGTACTTC
size: .; length: 15; V: TRBV7-9; D: TRBD2; J: TRBJ2-1; CDR3: CASAKTSGSGSEQFF; DNA: TGTGCCAGCGCCAAGACTAGCGGGAGCGGTAGTGAGCAGTTCTTC
size: many; length: 14; V: TRBV12-3/TRBV12-4; D: .; J: TRBJ1-2; CDR3: CASSLPPTNYGYTF; DNA: TGTGCCAGCAGTTTACCCCCAACTAACTATGGCTACACCTTC
size: few; length: 16; V: TRBV14; D: TRBD1; J: TRBJ1-1; CDR3: CASSQERTGLNTEAFF; DNA: TGTGCCAGCAGCCAAGAGAGGACAGGACTGAACACTGAAGCTTTCTTT
size: many; length: 15; V: TRBV12-3/TRBV12-4; D: TRBD2; J: TRBJ2-7; CDR3: CASSSGLAGGGEQYF; DNA: TGTGCCAGCAGTTCCGGACTAGCGGGAGGGGGCGAGCAGTACTTC
size: many; length: 15; V: TRBV24-1; D: .; J: TRBJ1-1; CDR3: CATRSQGTMNTEAFF; DNA: TGTGCCACCAGATCTCAGGGGACCATGAACACTGAAGCTTTCTTT
size: many; length: 15; V: TRBV6-5; D: .; J: TRBJ1-5; CDR3: CASSSSGGGNQPQHF; DNA: TGTGCCAGCAGTTCTTCTGGGGGCGGCAATCAGCCCCAGCATTTT
size: many; length: 16; V: TRBV6-1; D: TRBD2; J: TRBJ2-7; CDR3: CASSNPGLAGVYEQYF; DNA: TGTGCCAGCAGTAACCCGGGACTAGCGGGAGTTTACGAGCAGTACTTC
size: many; length: 16; V: TRBV5-1; D: TRBD2; J: TRBJ2-7; CDR3: CASSFTAGGRHDEQYF; DNA: TGCGCCAGCAGCTTCACAGCGGGAGGCCGCCACGACGAGCAGTACTTC
size: .; length: 15; V: TRBV15; D: TRBD2; J: TRBJ2-3; CDR3: CATSRARERADTQYF; DNA: TGTGCCACCAGCAGAGCGCGGGAGCGCGCAGATACGCAGTATTTT
size: many; length: 14; V: TRBV12-3/TRBV12-4; D: .; J: TRBJ1-5; CDR3: CASSSGTPNQPQHF; DNA: TGTGCCAGCAGCTCCGGGACACCGAATCAGCCCCAGCATTTT
size: many; length: 15; V: TRBV19; D: .; J: TRBJ2-2; CDR3: CASTLVGWRPGELFF; DNA: TGTGCCAGTACCCTAGTGGGGTGGCGCCCCGGGGAGCTGTTTTTT
size: .; length: 15; V: TRBV2; D: .; J: TRBJ2-7; CDR3: CASSDRLLSSYEQYF; DNA: TGTGCCAGCAGTGACCGACTCCTGAGCTCCTACGAGCAGTACTTC
size: few; length: 12; V: TRBV10-3; D: .; J: TRBJ2-3; CDR3: CAISSATDTQYF; DNA: TGTGCCATCAGTAGCGCAACAGATACGCAGTATTTT
size: many; length: 16; V: TRBV7-8; D: TRBD2; J: TRBJ2-1; CDR3: CASSFLPSGRGSEQFF; DNA: TGTGCCAGCAGCTTTTTGCCTAGCGGGAGAGGGAGTGAGCAGTTCTTC
size: many; length: 18; V: TRBV29-1; D: TRBD1; J: TRBJ2-1; CDR3: CSGGGQDRPASSYNEQFF; DNA: TGCAGCGGAGGCGGACAGGATAGACCCGCGAGCTCCTACAATGAGCAGTTCTTC
size: many; length: 14; V: TRBV29-1; D: TRBD1; J: TRBJ2-3; CDR3: CSVEDPRTGNTKYF; DNA: TGCAGCGTTGAAGATCCGCGGACAGGGAATACGAAGTATTTT
size: few; length: 13; V: TRBV18; D: TRBD1; J: TRBJ2-1; CDR3: CASSFYDRGEQFF; DNA: TGTGCCAGTTCCTTTTATGACAGGGGTGAGCAGTTCTTC
size: many; length: 14; V: TRBV7-6; D: TRBD1; J: TRBJ1-1; CDR3: CASSATGGNTEAFF; DNA: TGTGCCAGCAGTGCGACAGGGGGGAACACTGAAGCTTTCTTT
size: few; length: 16; V: TRBV9; D: .; J: TRBJ1-1; CDR3: CASSVPTPGRNTEAFF; DNA: TGTGCCAGCAGCGTCCCCACTCCGGGTAGAAACACTGAAGCTTTCTTT
size: few; length: 13; V: TRBV7-8; D: .; J: TRBJ2-5; CDR3: CASSFQESRGKYF; DNA: TGTGCCAGCAGCTTCCAGGAATCCCGGGGCAAGTACTTC
size: many; length: 14; V: TRBV30; D: TRBD2; J: TRBJ2-3; CDR3: CAFPLAGRTDTQYF; DNA: TGTGCCTTCCCACTAGCGGGGCGCACAGATACGCAGTATTTT
size: many; length: 12; V: TRBV12-3/TRBV12-4; D: .; J: TRBJ1-1; CDR3: CASRSNTPEAFF; DNA: TGTGCCAGCAGATCTAACACGCCTGAAGCTTTCTTT
size: many; length: 17; V: TRBV12-3/TRBV12-4; D: TRBD1; J: TRBJ2-1; CDR3: CASSFRRGRRAINEQFF; DNA: TGTGCCAGCAGTTTTCGCAGGGGGCGGAGGGCTATCAATGAGCAGTTCTTC
size: .; length: 18; V: TRBV11-2; D: TRBD2; J: TRBJ2-6; CDR3: CASSSAREGPSGANVLTF; DNA: TGTGCCAGCAGCTCAGCCAGGGAGGGGCCCTCTGGGGCCAACGTCCTGACTTTC
size: few; length: 13; V: TRBV11-1; D: .; J: TRBJ1-2; CDR3: CASSGGQIYGYTF; DNA: TGTGCCAGCAGCGGAGGGCAGATCTATGGCTACACCTTC
size: many; length: 16; V: TRBV11-2; D: .; J: TRBJ2-1; CDR3: CASSLYGARAYNEQFF; DNA: TGTGCCAGCAGCTTATACGGTGCCCGGGCCTACAATGAGCAGTTCTTC
size: many; length: 13; V: TRBV12-3/TRBV12-4; D: .; J: TRBJ2-5; CDR3: CASSQPPLETQYF; DNA: TGTGCCAGCAGCCAACCCCCTCTGGAGACCCAGTACTTC
size: .; length: 17; V: TRBV20-1; D: .; J: TRBJ1-3; CDR3: CSARGGTTSISGNTIYF; DNA: TGCAGTGCTAGAGGGGGGACCACTTCTATCTCTGGAAACACCATATATTTT
size: .; length: 18; V: TRBV10-3; D: .; J: TRBJ2-3; CDR3: CAISVSRDSPISTDTQYF; DNA: TGTGCCATCAGTGTGTCTCGGGATAGCCCAATCAGCACAGATACGCAGTATTTT
size: many; length: 13; V: TRBV5-1; D: .; J: TRBJ2-1; CDR3: CASSLDQGGKQFF; DNA: TGCGCCAGCAGCTTGGATCAGGGGGGGAAACAGTTCTTC
size: .; length: 15; V: TRBV7-2; D: .; J: TRBJ1-6; CDR3: CASSLSRINNSPLHF; DNA: TGTGCCAGCAGCTTATCGCGAATTAATAATTCACCCCTCCACTTT
size: .; length: 16; V: TRBV11-2; D: TRBD2; J: TRBJ2-5; CDR3: CASSPGLAGGGRTQYF; DNA: TGTGCCAGCAGTCCCGGTCTGGCGGGGGGGGGGCGGACCCAGTACTTC